This entry lists 13 T cell receptor beta chains sequenced from one sample in a study of T cell changes during pregnancy in multiple sclerosis. Method: immunoSEQ multiplex PCR; TCRdb's copy keeps in-frame clones and lacks some. The table has around 17,000 clones, 95% to 96% seen once. Here the sequenced sample was peripheral blood, taken in the third trimester of pregnancy. Source of these receptors: a female donor with multiple sclerosis, enrolled in a pregnancy study.

The chain is built from TRBV9 and TRBJ1-1; perhaps TRBD1 as D (5 bases). V dropped 3 bases and J dropped 1 base, with 10 bases sitting between them. The CDR3 contains 14 residues. Germline V gene lookup returns CDR1 SGDLS and CDR2 YYNGEE. The CDR3 coding sequence is TGTGCCAGCAGCGGTGGACACTCGAACACTGAAGCTTTCTTT. This codes for CASSGGHSNTEAFF.

The chain links TRBV20-1 to TRBJ2-2; D unresolved. The germline V gene has CDR1 DFQATT and CDR2 SNEGSKA (reference sequence). CDR3 size: 11 residues. V was trimmed by 3 bases and J by 3 bases, leaving 2 bases between them. CDR3 nucleotides: TGCAGTGCTAGCGACACCGGGGAGCTGTTTTTT. The encoded protein is CSASDTGELFF.

The rearrangement joins TRBV28 to TRBJ2-5; 10 bases fit TRBD2. The tail of the sequence fits TRBJ2-7 better, so the J call may be wrong. Germline loops: CDR1 MDHEN, CDR2 SYDVKM. The CDR3 has 14 residues. This CDR3 is CAASGTSASYEQYF. The DNA for the CDR3 is TGTGCCGCGTCCGGGACTAGCGCCTCCTACGAGCAGTACTTC.

The chain joins TRBV29-1 to TRBJ1-1; TRBD1 might be the D (6 bases). The CDR3 contains 13 residues. The V and J ends lost 4 bases and 4 bases respectively, with 13 bases between them. Looked up from germline, CDR1 is SQVTM and CDR2 is ANQGSEA. The CDR3 loop is CSVGNRVGTEAFF. The CDR3 DNA is TGCAGCGTTGGTAACAGGGTGGGCACTGAAGCTTTCTTT.

The chain has TRBV6-5 and TRBJ2-3; the D gene is possibly TRBD2 (5 bases). V lost 2 bases and J 1 base, leaving 10 bases between the germline ends. The CDR3 has 15 residues. Germline CDR1 is MNHEY and CDR2 is SVGAGI. Here the CDR3 DNA reads TGTGCCAGCAGTTACCGGATTAGCGGCACAGATACGCAGTATTTT. As protein: CASSYRISGTDTQYF.

This chain links TRBV2 with TRBJ1-3; a possible D gene is TRBD1 (6 bases). Germline-derived CDR1 and CDR2 are SNHLY and FYNNEI. The CDR3 runs 15 residues. Trimming shortened V by 1 base and J by 11 bases, and 18 bases separated the two germline ends. CDR3 sequence: CASSEVQGSDGAIYF. CDR3 DNA sequence: TGTGCCAGCAGTGAAGTACAGGGTTCTGACGGCGCCATATATTTT.

The CDR3 nucleotides are TGTGCCAGCAGTGAGCAAGCGGGTCGGGGGGGTGAGCAGTTCTTC. Amino acid sequence: CASSEQAGRGGEQFF. V gene TRBV2 combines with J gene TRBJ2-1, with 8 bases that match TRBD2. Germline V gene data show CDR1 as SNHLY and CDR2 as FYNNEI. The CDR3 has 15 amino acids. The trim removed 3 bases at V and 9 bases at J, leaving 10 bases unmatched.

This rearrangement joins TRBV10-3 to TRBJ1-1; D is unresolved. The germline CDR1 and CDR2 sequences are ENHRY and SYGVKD. The V end lost 2 bases, the J end lost 0 bases, and 10 bases lay between the germline ends. The CDR3 is 15 residues long. The CDR3 DNA follows: TGTGCCATCAGTGAGGGACGGGAGCTGAACACTGAAGCTTTCTTT. Translated, it gives CAISEGRELNTEAFF.

The chain combines TRBV30 with TRBJ1-2; D is unclear. Per germline, CDR1 GTSNPN and CDR2 SVGIG (reference sequence). The CDR3 has 11 amino acids. Deletions cut 3 bases from V and 4 bases from J, with 6 bases between. The DNA for the CDR3 is TGTGCCTGGAGCCCCGGCTATGGCTACACCTTC. This translates into CAWSPGYGYTF.

The chain joins TRBV19 to TRBJ2-3; weak D call: TRBD2 (7 bases). From germline, CDR1 is LNHDA and CDR2 SQIVND (reference sequence). V lost 4 bases and J lost 1, with 12 bases in between. The CDR3 sequence is 15 residues long. This chain's CDR3 is CASSRGAGGTDTQYF. The CDR3 DNA sequence: TGTGCCAGTAGTAGGGGGGCGGGGGGCACAGATACGCAGTATTTT.

This clone was detected a few times. This CDR3 reads CASSLDQAGEQFF. The CDR3 DNA follows: TGTGCCAGCAGCTTAGATCAAGCGGGAGAGCAGTTCTTC. The chain couples TRBV11-2 to TRBJ2-1; 7 bases fit TRBD2. This CDR3 contains 13 residues. The ends lost 0 bases at V and 10 bases at J; junction bases unmatched: 3. The germline gives CDR1 SGHAT, CDR2 FQNNGV.

This clone appeared a single time. This chain connects TRBV27 to TRBJ2-5; 9 nucleotides match TRBD2. Germline V gives CDR1 MNHEY, CDR2 SMNVEV (reference sequence). Trimming at V came to 5 bases and at J to 4 bases, leaving 11 bases not matched to a gene. This CDR3 comprises 16 residues. In nucleotides, the CDR3 is TGTGCCAGCAGTGCCCTGGGACTAGCAAGTGGAGAGACCCAGTACTTC. Its translation is CASSALGLASGETQYF.

V usage is TRBV7-2 and J usage is TRBJ2-1; TRBD1 agrees at 9 bases. CDR1 is SGHTA, CDR2 FQGNSA, per germline. With V trimmed by 5 bases and J by 9 bases, 11 bases remained unmatched. CDR3 length: 15 residues. CDR3 in DNA: TGTGCCAGCAGCCCAGGGACAGGGTTAGGACGTGAGCAGTTCTTC. It yields the protein CASSPGTGLGREQFF.